This T cell receptor (beta chain) comes out of a study of response to subunit inactivated influenza vaccine. One entry per CDR3 protein, called by TCRdb with MiXCR from the RT-PCR reads. The sample has hundreds of thousands of distinct CDR3 sequences, roughly 9.7% seen once. The CDR3 runs 12 residues. Trimming removed 7 bases at V and 8 bases at J, with 11 bases between. Germline lookup yields CDR1 MDHEN and CDR2 SYDVKM. Overall study results and limits: Authors suggested few new T cells are recruited by each seasonal influenza vaccination.

This clonotype appeared a few times. Antigen unknown. This specimen consisted of PBMCs from blood, obtained roughly 6 weeks after vaccination. The clonotype originates from a man aged 50 to 60 who received an inactivated influenza vaccine. This rearrangement joins TRBV28 to TRBJ1-4, with unresolved D. DNA for the CDR3: TGTGCCAGCACCCACTCTTGGGAAAAACTGTTTTTT. Amino acids: CASTHSWEKLFF. The entire variable domain, with the rest obtained from reference TRBV28 and TRBJ1-4, is as follows: DVKVTQSSRYLVKRTGEKVFLECVQDMDHENMFWYRQDPGLGLRLIYFSYDVKMKEKGDIPEGYSVSREKKERFSLILESASTNQTSMYLCASTHSWEKLFFGSGTQLSVL.